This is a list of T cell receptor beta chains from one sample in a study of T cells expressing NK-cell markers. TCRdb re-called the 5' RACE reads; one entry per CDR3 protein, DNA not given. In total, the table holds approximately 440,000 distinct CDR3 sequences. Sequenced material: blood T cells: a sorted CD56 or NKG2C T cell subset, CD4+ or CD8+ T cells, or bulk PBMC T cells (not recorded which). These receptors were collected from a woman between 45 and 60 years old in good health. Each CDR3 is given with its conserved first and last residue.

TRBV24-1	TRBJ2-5	CATTRDRREETQYF
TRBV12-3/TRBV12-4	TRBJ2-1	CASSPGTGAHNEQFF
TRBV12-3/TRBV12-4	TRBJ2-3	CASSLGRSTDTQYF
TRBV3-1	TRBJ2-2	CASSQARGRANTGELFF
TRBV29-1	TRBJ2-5	CSVEGQLGDQETQYF
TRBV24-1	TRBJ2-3	CATSHRDSGTDTQYF
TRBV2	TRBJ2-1	CASMSWDSVSYNEQFF
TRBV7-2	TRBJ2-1	CASSLAAKGGAGALSEQFF
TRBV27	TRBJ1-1	CASSLGTGLSTEAFF
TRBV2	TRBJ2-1	CASSRGTSFSEQFF
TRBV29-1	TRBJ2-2	CSVDSGTRNTGELFF
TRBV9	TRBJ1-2	CASRTALGDYGYTF
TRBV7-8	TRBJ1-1	CASRPIRDRGGKNTEAFF
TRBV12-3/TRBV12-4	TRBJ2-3	CASSSRATSGRTDTQYF
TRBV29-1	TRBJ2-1	CSVGRISSNEQFF
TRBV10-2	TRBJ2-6	CATSPRGLGANVLTF
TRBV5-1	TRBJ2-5	CASSLVLEEETQYF
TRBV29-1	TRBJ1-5	CSVSRGDQPQHF
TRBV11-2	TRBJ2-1	CASRPTGPHRQFF
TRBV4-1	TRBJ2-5	CASSQDLGRGETQYF
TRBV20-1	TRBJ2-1	CSVCLLAGVVYNEQFF
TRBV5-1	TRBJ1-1	CASSNGNRDTEAFF
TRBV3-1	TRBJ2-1	CASSQDLQGGGKRYNEQFF
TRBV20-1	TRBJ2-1	CSARTGQSGDEQFF
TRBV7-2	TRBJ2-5	CASSLLVQETQYF
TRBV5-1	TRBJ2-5	CASSLVAFQETQYF
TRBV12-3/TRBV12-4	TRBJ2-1	CASVRGTSGYNEQFF
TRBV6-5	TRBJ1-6	CATRQMNSPLHF
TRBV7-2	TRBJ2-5	CASSLATETQYF
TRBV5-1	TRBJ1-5	CASSLEGAQGQPQHF
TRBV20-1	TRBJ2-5	CSAPPGSGRAAGDQETQYF
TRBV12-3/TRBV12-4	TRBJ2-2	CASRRGSGELFF
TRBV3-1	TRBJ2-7	CASSQIQRAYEQYF
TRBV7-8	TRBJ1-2	CASSLTHQAVSYTF
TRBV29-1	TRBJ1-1	CSAQGAAEAFF
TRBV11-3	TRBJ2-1	CASSLDRRGNEQFF
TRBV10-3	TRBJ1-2	CAISESGGMSGYTF
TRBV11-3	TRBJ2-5	CASSPGQGRWETQYF